What follows are 17 T cell receptor beta chains derived from one specimen sequenced in a study of cytomegalovirus exposure and HLA in healthy donors. Both 60 Vbeta primers and 13 Jbeta primers went into the PCR. TCRdb keeps only in-frame clones here, not all; method: immunoSEQ multiplex PCR. The sample includes about 160,000 clones, roughly four fifths seen only once; the top ten take less than 3%. Sequenced input: PBMCs. These receptors all come from a female donor in good health and CMV-seronegative.

The gene calls are TRBV4-3 and TRBJ2-1, with D tentatively TRBD1 (5 bases). Trimming took off 4 bases at V and 8 bases at J, with 21 bases between the two ends. Germline loops: CDR1 LGHNA, CDR2 YSLEER. This CDR3 spans 16 amino acids. CDR3 nucleotides: TGCGCCAGCAGCCCCGTTGCAGGGTCCCGGTTCGATGAGCAGTTCTTC. Residues: CASSPVAGSRFDEQFF.

The chain is built from TRBV6-1 and TRBJ1-3; TRBD1 matches at 7 bases. The J segment lost 5 bases and the V segment lost 9 bases, leaving 13 bases of the junction unmatched. CDR3 length: 15 amino acids. Germline-derived CDR1 and CDR2 are MNHNS and SASEGT. The CDR3 DNA is TGTGCCAGGAGGCCTCAGGGGGAGTTTAGAAACACCATATATTTT. This encodes CARRPQGEFRNTIYF.

The rearrangement uses TRBV4-3 and TRBJ2-2; possible D gene TRBD2, 7 bases. V lost 0 bases to trimming and J lost 4 bases, with 18 bases between them. The CDR3 sequence is 18 residues long. CDR1 is LGHNA and CDR2 is YSLEER in the germline V gene. The DNA for the CDR3 is TGCGCCAGCAGCCAAGAGGAAATGGGGGGGGGCAGCACCGGGGAGCTGTTTTTT. It translates to CASSQEEMGGGSTGELFF.

J is TRBJ2-3 and V is TRBV7-2; D is undetermined. Germline-derived CDR1 and CDR2 are SGHTA and FQGNSA. Deletions cut 3 bases from V and 5 bases from J, with 9 bases between. CDR3 length equals 13 residues. Here the CDR3 reads CASSFLVGDTQYF. The CDR3 region has the DNA TGTGCCAGCAGCTTTTTGGTCGGAGATACGCAGTATTTT.

V gene TRBV5-6 combines with J gene TRBJ2-2; D ambiguous. This CDR3 contains 14 residues. CDR1 SGHDT and CDR2 YYEEEE come from the germline V gene. The ends were cut back, 0 bases at V and 1 base at J, with 4 bases in the middle. CDR3 sequence reads: CASSLDGNTGELFF. CDR3 bases: TGTGCCAGCAGCTTGGACGGGAACACCGGGGAGCTGTTTTTT.

This clone was detected only once. This chain joins TRBV27 and TRBJ2-7; TRBD1 matches 11 bases. CDR3 size: 14 residues. The V segment lost 5 bases and the J segment 1 base; nucleotides outside the gene matches: 1. Germline CDR1 and CDR2: MNHEY and SMNVEV (reference sequence). For the CDR3, the DNA is TGTGCCAGCAGTAGGGACAGGGGGTCCTACGAGCAGTACTTC. Translation: CASSRDRGSYEQYF.

The V call is TRBV27, the J call TRBJ1-2; D remains unclear. This CDR3 contains 15 residues. Germline CDR1 and CDR2: MNHEY and SMNVEV (reference sequence). V was shortened by 2 bases and J by 2 bases, with 12 bases between the two germline ends. The CDR3 region has the DNA TGTGCCAGCAGTTTAAAGGTGGGCAGCAACTATGGCTACACCTTC. Translated: CASSLKVGSNYGYTF.

This clone was found a few times. This chain uses TRBV4-1 with TRBJ1-4, with TRBD1 matching over 11 bases. V lost 3 bases, J lost 11 bases, and 8 bases stayed unmatched. This CDR3 comprises 15 residues. CDR1 MGHRA and CDR2 YSYEKL come from the germline V gene. CDR3 nucleotide sequence: TGCGCCAGCAGCCACCCGGGACAGGGGGTCGAGAAACTGTTTTTT. Translating gives CASSHPGQGVEKLFF.

The rearrangement uses TRBV7-3 and TRBJ1-1, with D possibly TRBD1 on 5 matching bases. The CDR3 is 14 amino acids. CDR1 is SGHTA, CDR2 FQGTGA, per germline. Between the trimmed V and J ends, which lost 6 bases and 2 bases, there was a span of 13 bases. For the CDR3, the DNA is TGTGCCAGCAGTTCGGGGGGAGGTAACACTGAAGCTTTCTTT. It codes for CASSSGGGNTEAFF.

The CDR3 sequence: CSSSGNNEQFF. CDR3 coding DNA: TGCAGTTCCAGCGGCAACAATGAGCAGTTCTTC. The chain has TRBV20-1 and TRBJ2-1; tentatively, D is TRBD2 (5 bases). The CDR3 runs to 11 residues. V was pared by 8 bases and J by 5 bases, with 10 bases between. CDR1 is DFQATT and CDR2 is SNEGSKA in the germline V gene (reference sequence).

V and J are TRBV9 and TRBJ2-3, with 8 bases matching TRBD2. This CDR3 is built from 16 residues. With 4 bases clipped from V and 1 base from J, the junction kept 8 bases outside the gene matches. From germline, CDR1 is SGDLS and CDR2 YYNGEE. CDR3 sequence (DNA): TGTGCCAGCAGCCTCCCGGTTAGCGGGGGCACAGATACGCAGTATTTT. It yields the protein CASSLPVSGGTDTQYF.

The count of this clone is one. In the same sample, other DNA sequences code for this CDR3. The chain's CDR3 is CASSGQGMNTEAFF. CDR3 sequence (DNA): TGTGCCAGCAGTGGACAGGGCATGAACACTGAAGCTTTCTTT. V usage is TRBV2 and J usage is TRBJ1-1, with 7 bases fitting TRBD1. The V segment lost 4 bases and the J segment 0 bases; nucleotides outside the gene matches: 2. The CDR3 is 14 residues long. Germline CDR1 SNHLY, CDR2 FYNNEI.

The V and J genes are TRBV9 and TRBJ2-3; 12 nucleotides match TRBD2. V shed 0 bases, J shed 4 bases, and the junction held 3 bases outside the gene matches. Germline assignment: CDR1 SGDLS and CDR2 YYNGEE. The CDR3 is 16 residues long. This chain's CDR3 is CASSVEASGGADTQYF. In nucleotides, the CDR3 is TGTGCCAGCAGCGTAGAGGCTAGCGGGGGGGCAGATACGCAGTATTTT.

The CDR3 loop is CSVQKLLAGGYNEQFF. CDR3 coding DNA: TGCAGCGTCCAGAAGCTTTTAGCGGGGGGATACAATGAGCAGTTCTTC. The V gene is TRBV29-1, the J gene TRBJ2-1; 10 bases map to TRBD2. The CDR3 is made up of 16 amino acids. With 6 bases clipped from V and 4 bases from J, the junction kept 12 bases outside the gene matches. CDR1 and CDR2 from the germline V gene are SQVTM and ANQGSEA.

The chain combines TRBV28 with TRBJ1-2, with a possible D match to TRBD1 (5 bases). The V and J ends lost 5 bases and 2 bases respectively, with 15 bases between them. This CDR3 region has 15 residues. CDR1 and CDR2 from the germline V gene are MDHEN and SYDVKM. In DNA, the CDR3 is TGTGCCAGCAGTCCCTCCTCGACAGAAAACTATGGCTACACCTTC. This sequence encodes CASSPSSTENYGYTF.

A few counts support this clone. The genes are TRBV6-4 and TRBJ2-2, with 11 bases aligning to TRBD1. The CDR3 covers 15 residues. The trim removed 7 bases at V and 4 bases at J, leaving 5 bases unmatched. CDR1 is MRHNA, CDR2 SNTAGT, per germline. CDR3 amino acids: CASTSGQGATGELFF. CDR3 in DNA: TGTGCCAGCACCTCAGGACAGGGGGCCACCGGGGAGCTGTTTTTT.

The chain employs TRBV27 and TRBJ2-3; the D gene is possibly TRBD1 (6 bases). Between the trimmed V and J ends, which lost 7 bases and 2 bases, there was a span of 10 bases. This CDR3 comprises 13 residues. Germline V gives CDR1 MNHEY, CDR2 SMNVEV (reference sequence). CDR3 DNA sequence: TGTGCCAGCACGGACAGCGTCACAGATACGCAGTATTTT. Amino acids: CASTDSVTDTQYF.